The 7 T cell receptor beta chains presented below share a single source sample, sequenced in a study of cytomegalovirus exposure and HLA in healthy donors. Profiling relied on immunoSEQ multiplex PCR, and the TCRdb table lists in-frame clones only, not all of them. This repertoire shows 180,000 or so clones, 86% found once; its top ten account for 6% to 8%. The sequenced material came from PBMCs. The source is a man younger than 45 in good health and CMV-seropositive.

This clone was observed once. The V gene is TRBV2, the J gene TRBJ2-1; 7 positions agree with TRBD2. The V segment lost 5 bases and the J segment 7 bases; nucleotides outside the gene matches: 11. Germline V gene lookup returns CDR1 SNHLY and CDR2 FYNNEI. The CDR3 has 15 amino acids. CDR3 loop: CASSPLAVLGNEQFF. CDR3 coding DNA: TGTGCCAGCAGTCCCCTAGCGGTCCTGGGTAATGAGCAGTTCTTC.

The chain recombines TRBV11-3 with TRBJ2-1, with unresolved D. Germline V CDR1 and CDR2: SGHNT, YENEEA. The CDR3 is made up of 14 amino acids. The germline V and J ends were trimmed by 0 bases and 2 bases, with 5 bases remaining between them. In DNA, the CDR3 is TGTGCCAGCAGCTTAGATACCCCCTACAATGAGCAGTTCTTC. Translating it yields CASSLDTPYNEQFF.

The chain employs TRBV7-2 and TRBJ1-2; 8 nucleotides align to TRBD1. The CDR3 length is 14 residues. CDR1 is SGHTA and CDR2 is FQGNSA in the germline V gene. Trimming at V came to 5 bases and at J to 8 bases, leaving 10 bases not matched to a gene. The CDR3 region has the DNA TGTGCCAGCAGCATACCCCAGGGGGCTAAAGGCTACACCTTC. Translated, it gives CASSIPQGAKGYTF.

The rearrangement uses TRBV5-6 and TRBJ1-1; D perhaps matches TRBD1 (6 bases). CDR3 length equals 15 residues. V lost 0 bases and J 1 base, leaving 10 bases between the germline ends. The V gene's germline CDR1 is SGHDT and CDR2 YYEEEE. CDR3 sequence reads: CASSLEYRENTEAFF. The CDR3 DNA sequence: TGTGCCAGCAGCTTGGAGTACAGGGAGAACACTGAAGCTTTCTTT.

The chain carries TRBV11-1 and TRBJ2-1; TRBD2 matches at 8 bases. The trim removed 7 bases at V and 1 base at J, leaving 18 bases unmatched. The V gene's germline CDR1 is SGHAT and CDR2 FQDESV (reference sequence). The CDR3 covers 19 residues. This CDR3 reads CASTRKGVPAGASYNEQFF. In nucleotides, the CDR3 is TGTGCCAGCACCAGAAAAGGGGTCCCAGCGGGGGCTTCCTACAATGAGCAGTTCTTC.

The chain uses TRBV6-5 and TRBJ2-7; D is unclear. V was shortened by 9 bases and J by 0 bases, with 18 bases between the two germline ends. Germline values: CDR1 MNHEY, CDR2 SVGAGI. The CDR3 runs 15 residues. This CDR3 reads CASLTPSGHSYEQYF. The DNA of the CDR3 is TGTGCCAGTCTGACCCCGTCGGGCCACTCCTACGAGCAGTACTTC.

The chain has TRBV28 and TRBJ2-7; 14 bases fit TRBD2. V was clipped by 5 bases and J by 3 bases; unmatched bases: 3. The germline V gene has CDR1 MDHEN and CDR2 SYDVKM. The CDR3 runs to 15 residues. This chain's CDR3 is CASSGGTSGSYEQYF. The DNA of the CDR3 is TGTGCCAGCAGTGGAGGGACTAGCGGGAGCTACGAGCAGTACTTC.